The 23 T cell receptor beta chains listed next were all sequenced from one sample in a study of beta chain features in type 1 diabetes. cDNA synthesis used the whole RNA isolate, giving expressed TCRB sequences. The data were produced by immunoSEQ multiplex PCR, yet TCRdb's version contains in-frame clones alone and is incomplete. The sample lists about 330,000 clones, 9.5% to 11% occurring once. Sequencing input: naive CD4+ T cells from blood. These receptors all come from a woman aged 25-40 years in good health.

This clone came up a few times. The chain joins TRBV7-9 to TRBJ1-4; tentative D call: TRBD1 (5 bases). The CDR3 is 13 amino acids. Germline V lookup: CDR1 SEHNR, CDR2 FQNEAQ (reference sequence). Trimming cost V 1 base and J 8 bases, with 8 bases left between them. CDR3 residues: CASSLDPGEKLFF. The CDR3 nucleotides read TGTGCCAGCAGCTTAGATCCAGGGGAAAAACTGTTTTTT.

V gene TRBV28 combines with J gene TRBJ2-3, with TRBD1 as a possible D gene (6 bases). The CDR3 has 14 amino acids. The ends were cut back, 1 base at V and 4 bases at J, with 9 bases in the middle. Germline V CDR1 and CDR2: MDHEN, SYDVKM. The CDR3 loop is CASSLSQGPDTQYF. CDR3 DNA sequence: TGTGCCAGCAGTTTATCACAGGGCCCAGATACGCAGTATTTT. The complete variable domain, with remaining parts taken from reference TRBV28 and TRBJ2-3, reads DVKVTQSSRYLVKRTGEKVFLECVQDMDHENMFWYRQDPGLGLRLIYFSYDVKMKEKGDIPEGYSVSREKKERFSLILESASTNQTSMYLCASSLSQGPDTQYFGPGTRLTVL.

The rearrangement uses TRBV5-4 and TRBJ2-1, with D maybe TRBD2 (5 bases). Deletions cut 4 bases from V and 6 bases from J, with 14 bases between. Germline V lookup: CDR1 SGHNT, CDR2 YYREEE (reference sequence). The CDR3 sequence is 14 residues long. The CDR3 DNA sequence: TGTGCCAGCAGCCAGGCCCTAGCCGGCAATGAGCAGTTCTTC. This translates into CASSQALAGNEQFF.

The chain has TRBV19 and TRBJ2-1; TRBD2 aligns across 11 bases. This CDR3 comprises 17 residues. The germline V gene has CDR1 LNHDA and CDR2 SQIVND (reference sequence). The trim removed 4 bases at V and 1 base at J, leaving 6 bases unmatched. The CDR3 coding sequence is TGTGCCAGTAGTACCCGCCGACTAGCGGGGTCCTACAATGAGCAGTTCTTC. This sequence encodes CASSTRRLAGSYNEQFF.

The rearrangement joins TRBV5-1 to TRBJ2-1, with TRBD2 matching over 8 bases. The CDR3 spans 15 residues. V was clipped by 0 bases and J by 5 bases; unmatched bases: 4. Germline V gene sequence: CDR1 SGHRS, CDR2 YFSETQ. The CDR3 region has the DNA TGCGCCAGCAGCTTGGATCAGCGGGAGCACAATGAGCAGTTCTTC. It codes for CASSLDQREHNEQFF.

This clone has a handful of counts. V usage is TRBV6-5 and J usage is TRBJ2-4; TRBD1 matches at 8 bases. This CDR3 comprises 14 residues. The germline V gene has CDR1 MNHEY and CDR2 SVGAGI. With 2 bases clipped from V and 7 bases from J, the junction kept 4 bases outside the gene matches. CDR3 loop: CASSYEAGGNIQYF. CDR3 coding DNA: TGTGCCAGCAGTTACGAAGCAGGGGGCAACATTCAGTACTTC.

CDR3 residues: CASRHSGSGQPQHF. Written as DNA, the CDR3 is TGTGCCAGTAGGCACAGTGGGTCAGGTCAGCCCCAGCATTTT. The V and J genes are TRBV19 and TRBJ1-5; the D is unclear. Germline CDR1 is LNHDA and CDR2 is SQIVND (reference sequence). V was pared by 6 bases and J by 6 bases, with 15 bases between. This CDR3 has 14 amino acids.

This clone showed up many times. This specimen includes other DNA sequences encoding the same CDR3. V and J are TRBV28 and TRBJ2-7; no clear D gene. V was cut by 6 bases and J by 0 bases, with 6 bases left in between. CDR1 and CDR2 (germline): MDHEN, SYDVKM. The CDR3 sequence is 12 residues long. CDR3 amino acids: CASSPSSYEQYF. The CDR3 coding sequence is TGTGCCAGCAGCCCTAGCTCCTACGAGCAGTACTTC.

This clone was counted between two and nine times. V is TRBV15 and J is TRBJ2-7, with D possibly TRBD1 on 6 matching bases. CDR3 length equals 15 residues. CDR1 is LNHNV, CDR2 YYDKDF, per germline (reference sequence). V shed 2 bases and J shed 5 bases, with 16 bases lying between them. The DNA for the CDR3 is TGTGCCACCAGCAGAACAAACAGGGACCGGGACGAGCAGTACTTC. Translation gives CATSRTNRDRDEQYF.

Only a few counts were recorded for this clone. The V call is TRBV19, the J call TRBJ2-1; 11 nucleotides align to TRBD2. Per germline, CDR1 LNHDA and CDR2 SQIVND (reference sequence). The CDR3 runs to 16 residues. V was pared by 10 bases and J by 4 bases, with 12 bases of the junction left unmatched. The chain's CDR3 is CATIRAGTSGYNEQFF. The CDR3 nucleotides read TGTGCCACTATAAGGGCCGGGACTAGCGGATACAATGAGCAGTTCTTC.

The table lists this clone with a few counts. The V and J genes are TRBV7-6 and TRBJ2-5; 12 positions agree with TRBD1. Germline trimming cut 5 bases from V and 5 bases from J; bases unmatched to any gene: 6. This CDR3 has 15 amino acids. CDR1 SGHVS and CDR2 FNYEAQ come from the germline V gene. CDR3 sequence reads: CASSAPGQGAETQYF. CDR3 coding DNA: TGTGCCAGCAGCGCCCCGGGACAGGGGGCTGAGACCCAGTACTTC.

V is TRBV10-3 and J is TRBJ1-1; TRBD1 aligns across 7 bases. This CDR3 region has 13 residues. Per the germline V gene, CDR1 is ENHRY and CDR2 is SYGVKD. Unmatched junction bases numbered 4, after V lost 6 bases and J lost 3 bases. The CDR3 loop reads CAIRGTGDTEAFF. Written as DNA, the CDR3 is TGTGCCATCAGGGGAACAGGGGACACTGAAGCTTTCTTT.

The rearrangement links TRBV7-2 to TRBJ2-1; TRBD2 might be the D (5 bases). There are 13 residues in the CDR3. Per germline, CDR1 SGHTA and CDR2 FQGNSA. The V gene lost 5 bases and the J gene lost 10 bases, with 15 bases spanning the gap. The CDR3 bases are TGTGCCAGCAGCCCCGGACTCCCGTTCGAGCAGTTCTTC. Protein sequence: CASSPGLPFEQFF.

The chain recombines TRBV5-1 with TRBJ1-1; D gene unclear. Trimming pared 2 bases from V and 4 bases from J, leaving 6 bases between. This CDR3 is built from 12 residues. Germline lookup yields CDR1 SGHRS and CDR2 YFSETQ. CDR3 DNA sequence: TGCGCCAGCAGCTTTACGGGCACTGAAGCTTTCTTT. The encoded protein is CASSFTGTEAFF.

J is TRBJ1-2 and V is TRBV5-1; 9 bases fit TRBD1. The CDR3 runs 16 residues. Unmatched junction bases numbered 13, after V lost 4 bases and J lost 6 bases. Looked up from germline, CDR1 is SGHRS and CDR2 is YFSETQ. CDR3 sequence (DNA): TGCGCCAGCAGCCGGGACAGGGAAGGGTCTTTGAATGGCTACACCTTC. Its protein product is CASSRDREGSLNGYTF.

The V call is TRBV27, the J call TRBJ2-5; TRBD2 might be the D (6 bases). V was trimmed by 5 bases and J by 5 bases, leaving 18 bases between them. The germline V gene encodes CDR1 MNHEY and CDR2 SMNVEV (reference sequence). CDR3 length equals 15 residues. CDR3 amino acids: CASSQRRGIMETQYF. The CDR3 DNA reads as TGTGCCAGCAGTCAACGCCGGGGGATCATGGAGACCCAGTACTTC.

V gene TRBV28 combines with J gene TRBJ1-1; 7 bases are shared with TRBD1. Germline CDR1 reads MDHEN; CDR2 reads SYDVKM. This CDR3 is built from 11 residues. V gave up 8 bases and J gave up 11 bases; unmatched junction bases: 8. CDR3 DNA sequence: TGTGCCAGCCGGACAGGCCAGCGGGCTTTCTTT. Translating it yields CASRTGQRAFF.

This clone was seen more than once but under ten times. Germline is not matched at one junction end, which may reflect a read error. The CDR3 is CASSLTGVVQETQYF. DNA for the CDR3: TGTGCTAGCAGCCTGACAGGGGTCGTCCAAGAGACCCAGTACTTC. This chain links TRBV7-7 with TRBJ2-5; 8 bases align to TRBD1. This CDR3 spans 15 amino acids. CDR1 is SSHAT, CDR2 FNYEAQ, per germline (reference sequence).

This clone was observed a handful of times. The chain couples TRBV6-6 to TRBJ2-5; TRBD2 agrees at 14 bases. Germline-derived CDR1 and CDR2 are MNHNY and SVGAGI (reference sequence). V lost 2 bases and J lost 4; bases outside the gene matches: 0. This CDR3 has 15 residues. CDR3 amino acids: CASSYGLAGGETQYF. The CDR3 DNA is TGTGCCAGCAGTTACGGACTAGCGGGAGGAGAGACCCAGTACTTC.

The chain has TRBV19 and TRBJ2-5; 7 nucleotides agree with TRBD2. The CDR3 length is 13 residues. CDR1 is LNHDA and CDR2 is SQIVND in the germline V gene (reference sequence). Losses at the gene ends were 6 bases for V and 4 bases for J; bases not matched to a gene: 5. The CDR3 here is CASSGPGGETQYF. In nucleotides, the CDR3 is TGTGCCAGTAGCGGACCGGGGGGAGAGACCCAGTACTTC.

This chain links TRBV5-1 with TRBJ2-7, with D possibly being TRBD2 (6 bases). The CDR3 loop spans 14 amino acids. Germline lookup yields CDR1 SGHRS and CDR2 YFSETQ. V gave up 0 bases and J gave up 7 bases, with 14 bases separating them. CDR3 region: CASSLGGGRREQYF. Here the CDR3 DNA reads TGCGCCAGCAGCTTGGGTGGGGGGAGAAGAGAGCAGTACTTC. The full variable domain, completed using reference TRBV5-1 and TRBJ2-7, is KAGVTQTPRYLIKTRGQQVTLSCSPISGHRSVSWYQQTPGQGLQFLFEYFSETQRNKGNFPGRFSGRQFSNSRSEMNVSTLELGDSALYLCASSLGGGRREQYFGPGTRLTVT.

This clone was recorded a few times. V usage is TRBV10-3 and J usage is TRBJ1-5; D remains unclear. The germline gives CDR1 ENHRY, CDR2 SYGVKD. There are 14 residues in the CDR3. V was cut by 5 bases and J by 1 base, with 9 bases left in between. The CDR3: CAISLEKSNQPQHF. The CDR3 region has the DNA TGTGCCATCAGTTTGGAGAAGAGCAATCAGCCCCAGCATTTT.

This chain connects TRBV25-1 to TRBJ1-2; 10 positions agree with TRBD1. V shed 6 bases, J shed 6 bases, and the junction held 10 bases outside the gene matches. The CDR3 spans 15 residues. Germline values: CDR1 MGHDK, CDR2 SYGVNS. The CDR3 nucleotides read TGTGCCAGCAGCTCACCGGGACAGGGGTTGGATGGCTACACCTTC. Protein: CASSSPGQGLDGYTF.